Below, 17 T cell receptor beta chains from the same sample are listed, as sequenced in a study of patients and donors after allogeneic stem cell transplantation. Each CDR3 protein is one row after TCRdb ran MiXCR on the RT-PCR reads. The profile shows under 200,000 distinct CDR3 sequences, 30% of them singletons. Input material: blood, either unsorted or a sorted T cell fraction (not recorded which). Every receptor here comes from a human donor who was either an allogeneic HSCT recipient or a stem cell or donor lymphocyte infusion donor (not recorded which). It is not recorded whose cells these are; they may come from a transplant donor.

This clonotype was counted between two and nine times. The V and J genes are TRBV5-1 and TRBJ1-1, with D unresolved. The CDR3 totals 15 residues. V was pared by 4 bases and J by 3 bases, with 16 bases between. Germline CDR1 reads SGHRS; CDR2 reads YFSETQ. This CDR3 reads CASSPRSGGDTEAFF. CDR3 nucleotides: TGCGCCAGCAGCCCTCGTTCTGGTGGCGACACTGAAGCTTTCTTT.

The table lists this clonotype with a few counts. CDR3 residues: CSARRGAWDGYTF. The CDR3 DNA follows: TGCAGTGCTCGTCGAGGGGCATGGGATGGCTACACCTTC. The chain recombines TRBV20-1 with TRBJ1-2, with TRBD1 as a possible D gene (5 bases). The CDR3 spans 13 residues. CDR1 is DFQATT, CDR2 SNEGSKA, per germline (reference sequence). V was clipped by 5 bases and J by 6 bases, with 16 bases between them.

J is TRBJ1-2 and V is TRBV4-2; no clear D. V was clipped by 2 bases and J by 0 bases, with 7 bases between them. The germline gives CDR1 LGHNA, CDR2 YNFKEQ. The CDR3 sequence is 14 residues long. The DNA for the CDR3 is TGTGCCAGCAGCCAACCGCCTTCTAACTATGGCTACACCTTC. This encodes CASSQPPSNYGYTF.

The chain has TRBV6-5 and TRBJ1-4, with D unresolved. Trimming left V 0 bases short and J 8 bases short, with 16 bases between. The CDR3 spans 16 residues. Germline values: CDR1 MNHEY, CDR2 SVGAGI. The CDR3 region is CASSYSKGSGREKLFF. CDR3 nucleotide sequence: TGTGCCAGCAGTTACTCTAAAGGGTCGGGTAGAGAAAAACTGTTTTTT.

This chain joins TRBV20-1 and TRBJ2-2; D unclear. Germline CDR1 and CDR2: DFQATT and SNEGSKA (reference sequence). Trimming cost V 5 bases and J 6 bases, with 10 bases left between them. The CDR3 spans 12 residues. The CDR3 spells CSASTDAGELFF. In nucleotides, the CDR3 is TGCAGTGCTTCTACAGACGCCGGGGAGCTGTTTTTT.

The V call is TRBV12-5, the J call TRBJ2-1; D unresolved. The germline CDR1 and CDR2 sequences are LGHNT and FRNRAP. V lost 7 bases, J lost 3 bases, and 13 bases lay in between. The CDR3 runs 14 residues. The CDR3 loop is CASAPSTNYNEQFF. The CDR3 nucleotides are TGTGCTAGTGCCCCGAGTACAAACTACAATGAGCAGTTCTTC. Filled out from reference TRBV12-5 and TRBJ2-1, the complete variable domain reads DARVTQTPRHKVTEMGQEVTMRCQPILGHNTVFWYRQTMMQGLELLAYFRNRAPLDDSGMPKDRFSAEMPDATLATLKIQPSEPRDSAVYFCASAPSTNYNEQFFGPGTRLTVL.

This clonotype has a handful of counts. The chain joins TRBV7-2 to TRBJ2-3; no clear D. The V gene's germline CDR1 is SGHTA and CDR2 FQGNSA. The CDR3 is 14 amino acids. Trimming took off 0 bases at V and 4 bases at J, with 8 bases between the two ends. The CDR3 is CASSLAGRADTQYF. The CDR3 nucleotides are TGTGCCAGCAGCTTAGCAGGAAGGGCAGATACGCAGTATTTT.

The V and J genes are TRBV6-1 and TRBJ1-2; 7 bases are a match to TRBD1. Germline CDR1 is MNHNS and CDR2 is SASEGT. V lost 6 bases and J lost 4; bases outside the gene matches: 5. The CDR3 has 13 amino acids. DNA for the CDR3: TGTGCCAGCAGAGACAGGGTGGCCTATGGCTACACCTTC. Its protein product is CASRDRVAYGYTF.

This clonotype occurred a few times. This chain uses TRBV9 with TRBJ2-5; D perhaps matches TRBD1 (6 bases). Deletions cut 0 bases from V and 5 bases from J, with 11 bases between. Germline V gene sequence: CDR1 SGDLS, CDR2 YYNGEE. The CDR3 sequence is 14 residues long. CDR3: CASSVAWTDETQYF. In DNA, the CDR3 is TGTGCCAGCAGCGTAGCTTGGACAGACGAGACCCAGTACTTC. The complete variable domain, with remaining parts taken from reference TRBV9 and TRBJ2-5, reads DSGVTQTPKHLITATGQRVTLRCSPRSGDLSVYWYQQSLDQGLQFLIQYYNGEERAKGNILERFSAQQFPDLHSELNLSSLELGDSALYFCASSVAWTDETQYFGPGTRLLVL.

In this sample, this clonotype turned up many times. This rearrangement joins TRBV5-1 to TRBJ2-3; D remains ambiguous. The V end lost 0 bases, the J end lost 0 bases, and 2 bases lay between the germline ends. CDR1 SGHRS and CDR2 YFSETQ come from the germline V gene. The CDR3 is 13 residues long. CDR3 DNA sequence: TGCGCCAGCAGCTTGGCTAGCACAGATACGCAGTATTTT. Its protein product is CASSLASTDTQYF.

This clonotype occurred many times. This chain connects TRBV20-1 to TRBJ1-1, with D uncertain. V lost 6 bases and J lost 0, with 20 bases in between. The germline gives CDR1 DFQATT, CDR2 SNEGSKA (reference sequence). CDR3 size: 16 residues. The CDR3 DNA is TGCAGTGCGTATACCCCCTTCGGGAGGGTGAACACTGAAGCTTTCTTT. This encodes CSAYTPFGRVNTEAFF.

This clonotype was counted a few times. This chain links TRBV5-6 with TRBJ2-7; 7 bases match TRBD1. The CDR3 covers 14 residues. J was trimmed by 6 bases and V by 0 bases; bases with no gene match: 6. CDR1 and CDR2 (germline): SGHDT, YYEEEE. CDR3 DNA sequence: TGTGCCAGCAGCTTGGCCTACAGGGGTAGCGAGCAGTACTTC. It specifies CASSLAYRGSEQYF.

The DNA for the CDR3 is TGTGCCAGCAGCCATGGGAGGGAGGGCTCACCCCTCCACTTT. Translation gives CASSHGREGSPLHF. The chain carries TRBV3-1 and TRBJ1-6; D unclear. Trimming took off 3 bases at V and 10 bases at J, with 13 bases between the two ends. Per the germline V gene, CDR1 is LGHDT and CDR2 is YNNKEL (reference sequence). The CDR3 spans 14 residues.

This clonotype occurred a few times. The gene calls are TRBV5-1 and TRBJ1-1; D remains ambiguous. In germline, CDR1 is SGHRS, CDR2 YFSETQ. V gave up 0 bases and J gave up 4 bases, with 16 bases separating them. The CDR3 length is 16 residues. The CDR3 DNA sequence: TGCGCCAGCAGCTTGGTCTCCGGGGTCGTAGGCACTGAAGCTTTCTTT. Translation gives CASSLVSGVVGTEAFF.

This clonotype was seen a few times. The chain employs TRBV28 and TRBJ1-1; 9 bases match TRBD1. Germline V gene lookup returns CDR1 MDHEN and CDR2 SYDVKM. The CDR3 loop spans 14 amino acids. Trimming removed 7 bases from V and 4 bases from J; junction bases left unmatched: 7. CDR3 bases: TGTGCCAGCATACCGGGACAGGGCGGCACTGAAGCTTTCTTT. Protein product: CASIPGQGGTEAFF.

V is TRBV5-1 and J is TRBJ2-3, with D hard to call. This CDR3 spans 14 amino acids. V dropped 0 bases and J dropped 3 bases, with 8 bases sitting between them. The germline V gene encodes CDR1 SGHRS and CDR2 YFSETQ. The CDR3 sequence is CASSLAGKTDTQYF. Here the CDR3 DNA reads TGCGCCAGCAGCTTGGCAGGCAAAACAGATACGCAGTATTTT.

The chain joins TRBV6-1 to TRBJ1-6; 8 bases match TRBD1. The germline V gene encodes CDR1 MNHNS and CDR2 SASEGT. J gave up 6 bases and V 0 bases, and 4 bases lay outside the gene matches. CDR3 length: 16 amino acids. The CDR3 loop reads CASSEAYRGSNSPLHF. The CDR3 DNA sequence: TGTGCCAGCAGTGAAGCTTACAGGGGGAGTAATTCACCCCTCCACTTT.